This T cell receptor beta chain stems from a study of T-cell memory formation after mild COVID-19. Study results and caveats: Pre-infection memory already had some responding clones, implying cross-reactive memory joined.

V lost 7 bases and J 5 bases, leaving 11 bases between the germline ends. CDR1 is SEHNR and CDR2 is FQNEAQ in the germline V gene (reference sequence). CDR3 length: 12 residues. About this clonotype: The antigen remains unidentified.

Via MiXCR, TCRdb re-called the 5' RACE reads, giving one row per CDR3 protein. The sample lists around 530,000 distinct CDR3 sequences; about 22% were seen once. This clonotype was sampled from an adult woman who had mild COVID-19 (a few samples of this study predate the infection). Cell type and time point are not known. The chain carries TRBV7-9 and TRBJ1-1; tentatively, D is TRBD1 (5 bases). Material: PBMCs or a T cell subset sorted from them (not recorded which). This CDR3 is CASTLGGTEAFF. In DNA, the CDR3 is TGTGCCAGCACTTTGGGGGGGACTGAAGCTTTCTTT.